This T cell receptor (beta chain) appears in the sequencing data of a study of cytomegalovirus exposure and HLA in healthy donors. General study results and limits: Reportedly, a later analysis found an Asian-associated ancestry cluster had fewer N-insertions than the approximately 640-donor mean. By HLA locus, TCR association rates varied in a later analysis, with DRB1 showing the most and HLA-C the fewest.

Notes on this clone: Antigen unknown.

Germline V CDR1 and CDR2: SGHTS, YDEGEE. Losses at the gene ends were 3 bases for V and 7 bases for J; bases not matched to a gene: 9. The CDR3 consists of 14 residues. PCR primers comprised 60 Vbeta and 13 Jbeta primers. The data were produced by immunoSEQ multiplex PCR, yet TCRdb's version contains in-frame clones alone and is incomplete. The table shows roughly 90,000 clones, with less than 85% occurring only once. The specimen was PBMCs. The TCR sequence derives from a man aged 18-30 years in good health and CMV-seronegative. The chain recombines TRBV5-8 with TRBJ1-1; TRBD1 matches 7 bases. CDR3 amino acids: CASSSLTGSIEAFF. The CDR3 nucleotides read TGTGCCAGCAGCTCCCTGACAGGGTCAATTGAAGCTTTCTTT.